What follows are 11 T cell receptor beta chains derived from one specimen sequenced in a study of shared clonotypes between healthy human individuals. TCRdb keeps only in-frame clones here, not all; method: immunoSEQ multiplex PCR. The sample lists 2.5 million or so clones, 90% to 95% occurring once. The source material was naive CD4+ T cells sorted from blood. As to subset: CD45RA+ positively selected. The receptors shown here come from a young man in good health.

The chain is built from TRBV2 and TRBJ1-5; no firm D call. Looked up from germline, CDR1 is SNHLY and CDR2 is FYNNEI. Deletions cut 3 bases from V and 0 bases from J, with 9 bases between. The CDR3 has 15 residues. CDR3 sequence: CASSEPGISNQPQHF. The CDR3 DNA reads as TGTGCCAGCAGTGAGCCCGGGATTAGCAATCAGCCCCAGCATTTT.

CDR3 in DNA: TGTGCCAGTACCCCCGGGCAGGGTTCCGTTGAGCAGTTCTTC. Protein sequence: CASTPGQGSVEQFF. V gene TRBV19 combines with J gene TRBJ2-1; TRBD1 might be the D (5 bases). Germline V lookup: CDR1 LNHDA, CDR2 SQIVND (reference sequence). V was pared by 7 bases and J by 9 bases, with 19 bases between. The CDR3 totals 14 residues.

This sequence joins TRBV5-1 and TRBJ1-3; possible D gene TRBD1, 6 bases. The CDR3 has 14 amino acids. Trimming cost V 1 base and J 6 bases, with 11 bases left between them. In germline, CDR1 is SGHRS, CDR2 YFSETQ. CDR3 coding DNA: TGCGCCAGCAGCTTGCAGGGGACATCAAACACCATATATTTT. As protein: CASSLQGTSNTIYF. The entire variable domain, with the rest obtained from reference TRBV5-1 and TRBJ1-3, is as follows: KAGVTQTPRYLIKTRGQQVTLSCSPISGHRSVSWYQQTPGQGLQFLFEYFSETQRNKGNFPGRFSGRQFSNSRSEMNVSTLELGDSALYLCASSLQGTSNTIYFGEGSWLTVV.

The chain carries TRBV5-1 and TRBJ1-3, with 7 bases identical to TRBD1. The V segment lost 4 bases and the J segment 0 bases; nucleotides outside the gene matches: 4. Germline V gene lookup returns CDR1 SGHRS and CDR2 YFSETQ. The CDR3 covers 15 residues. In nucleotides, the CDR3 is TGCGCCAGCAGCATGGGACAGATCTCTGGAAACACCATATATTTT. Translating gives CASSMGQISGNTIYF.

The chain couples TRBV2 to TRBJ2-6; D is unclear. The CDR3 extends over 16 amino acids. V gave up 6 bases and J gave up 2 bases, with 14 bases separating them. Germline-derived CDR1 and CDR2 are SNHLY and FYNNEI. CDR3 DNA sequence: TGTGCCAGCAGCGATCCCAGAGCTACTGGGGCCAACGTCCTGACTTTC. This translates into CASSDPRATGANVLTF.

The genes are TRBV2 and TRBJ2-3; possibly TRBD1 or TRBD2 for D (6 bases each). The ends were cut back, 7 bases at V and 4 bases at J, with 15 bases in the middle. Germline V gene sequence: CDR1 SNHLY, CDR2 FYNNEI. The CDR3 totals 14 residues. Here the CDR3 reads CASMGGGLPDTQYF. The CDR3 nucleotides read TGTGCCAGCATGGGGGGCGGCTTACCAGATACGCAGTATTTT.

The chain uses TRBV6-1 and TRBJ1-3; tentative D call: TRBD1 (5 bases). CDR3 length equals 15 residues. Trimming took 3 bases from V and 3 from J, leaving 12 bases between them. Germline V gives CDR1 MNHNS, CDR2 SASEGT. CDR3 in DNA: TGTGCCAGCAGTGAGCAGGGAAGAAATGGAAACACCATATATTTT. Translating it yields CASSEQGRNGNTIYF.

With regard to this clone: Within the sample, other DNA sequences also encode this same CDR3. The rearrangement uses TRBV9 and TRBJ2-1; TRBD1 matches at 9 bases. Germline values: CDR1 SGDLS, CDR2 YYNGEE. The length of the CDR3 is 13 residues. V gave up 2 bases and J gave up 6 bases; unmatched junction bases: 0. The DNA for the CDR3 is TGTGCCAGCAGCGTGACAGGGGGCAATGAGCAGTTCTTC. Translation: CASSVTGGNEQFF.

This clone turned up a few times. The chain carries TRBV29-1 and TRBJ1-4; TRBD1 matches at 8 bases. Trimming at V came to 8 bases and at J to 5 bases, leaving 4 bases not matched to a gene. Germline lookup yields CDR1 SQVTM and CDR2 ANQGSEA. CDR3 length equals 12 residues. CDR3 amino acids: CSIRQGNEKLFF. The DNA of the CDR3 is TGCAGCATCCGACAGGGGAATGAAAAACTGTTTTTT.

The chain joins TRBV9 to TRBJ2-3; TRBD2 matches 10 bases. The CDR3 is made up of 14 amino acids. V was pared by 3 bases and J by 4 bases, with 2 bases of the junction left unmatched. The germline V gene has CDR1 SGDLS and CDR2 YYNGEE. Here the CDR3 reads CASSEGTSADTQYF. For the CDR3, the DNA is TGTGCCAGCAGCGAAGGGACTAGCGCAGATACGCAGTATTTT. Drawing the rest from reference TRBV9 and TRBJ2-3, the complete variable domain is DSGVTQTPKHLITATGQRVTLRCSPRSGDLSVYWYQQSLDQGLQFLIQYYNGEERAKGNILERFSAQQFPDLHSELNLSSLELGDSALYFCASSEGTSADTQYFGPGTRLTVL.

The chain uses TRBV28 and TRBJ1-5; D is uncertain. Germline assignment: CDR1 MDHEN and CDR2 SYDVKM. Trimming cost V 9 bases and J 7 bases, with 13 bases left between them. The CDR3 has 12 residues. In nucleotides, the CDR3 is TGTGCCAGTTGGGGTCCCGTCCAGCCCCAGCATTTT. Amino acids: CASWGPVQPQHF.